These 21 T cell receptor beta chains were all obtained from the same sample, sequenced in a study of cytomegalovirus exposure and HLA in healthy donors. PCR employed 60 Vbeta and 13 Jbeta primers. Method: immunoSEQ multiplex PCR; TCRdb's copy keeps in-frame clones and lacks some. The table records 150,000 to 200,000 clones, approximately 80% of them present only once. The sample was PBMCs. All receptors derive from a man younger than 40 in good health and CMV-seropositive.

The chain couples TRBV10-1 to TRBJ1-6; 7 positions match TRBD1. J lost 5 bases, V lost 6 bases, and 4 bases had no gene match. Germline lookup yields CDR1 WNHNN and CDR2 SYGVQD (reference sequence). This CDR3 contains 14 residues. The CDR3 nucleotides read TGCGCCAGCAGGGCACAGGGGCATAATTCACCCCTCCACTTT. This encodes CASRAQGHNSPLHF.

V and J are TRBV29-1 and TRBJ2-7, with 9 bases fitting TRBD2. The CDR3 consists of 12 residues. In germline, CDR1 is SQVTM, CDR2 ANQGSEA. This chain's CDR3 is CSSAGGSYEQYF. The CDR3 DNA follows: TGCAGTTCAGCGGGGGGAAGCTACGAGCAGTACTTC.

CDR3 sequence: CSVRTENTGELFF. The CDR3 DNA reads TGCAGCGTTAGGACAGAGAACACCGGGGAGCTGTTTTTT. The rearrangement links TRBV29-1 to TRBJ2-2, with D possibly TRBD1 on 6 matching bases. The CDR3 consists of 13 residues. Trimming shortened V by 5 bases and J by 1 base, and 8 bases separated the two germline ends. The germline V gene encodes CDR1 SQVTM and CDR2 ANQGSEA.

In its sample, this clone was seen once. The chain combines TRBV4-1 with TRBJ2-3; TRBD1 matches 8 bases. Unmatched junction bases numbered 5, after V lost 1 base and J lost 5 bases. This CDR3 contains 15 residues. The germline CDR1 and CDR2 sequences are MGHRA and YSYEKL. The DNA of the CDR3 is TGCGCCAGCAGCCAAGCGAACAGGGGGATAGATACGCAGTATTTT. Its translation is CASSQANRGIDTQYF.

DNA of the CDR3: TGCGCCAGCAGCCAGACAGGGACAGGGGATACTGAAGCTTTCTTT. It codes for CASSQTGTGDTEAFF. The V and J genes are TRBV4-1 and TRBJ1-1; the match to TRBD1 covers 10 bases. Germline V gene data show CDR1 as MGHRA and CDR2 as YSYEKL. This CDR3 contains 15 residues. J lost 5 bases, V lost 3 bases, and 6 bases had no gene match.

This clone was seen just once. The chain combines TRBV5-1 with TRBJ2-5, with D unresolved. The CDR3 runs to 13 residues. V lost 3 bases and J 2 bases, leaving 8 bases between the germline ends. The V gene's germline CDR1 is SGHRS and CDR2 YFSETQ. The CDR3: CASSSELQETQYF. In nucleotides, the CDR3 is TGCGCCAGCAGCTCCGAGTTGCAAGAGACCCAGTACTTC.

This sequence joins TRBV7-9 and TRBJ1-3; TRBD1 aligns across 8 bases. Trimming took 6 bases from V and 8 from J; bases not matched to a gene: 6. Looked up from germline, CDR1 is SEHNR and CDR2 is FQNEAQ (reference sequence). The CDR3 sequence is 13 residues long. The CDR3 DNA is TGTGCCAGCAGTGTACAGGGGGTGTACACCATATATTTT. Residues: CASSVQGVYTIYF.

This clone was observed a handful of times. This sequence joins TRBV6-4 and TRBJ2-3; 9 bases fit TRBD2. From germline, CDR1 is MRHNA and CDR2 SNTAGT. J lost 6 bases, V lost 0 bases, and 4 bases had no gene match. The CDR3 contains 15 residues. CDR3 sequence (DNA): TGTGCCAGCAGTGACTCTGCGGGGGGGCCCGATACGCAGTATTTT. This codes for CASSDSAGGPDTQYF.

The V call is TRBV19, the J call TRBJ2-7; 11 bases align to TRBD1. The CDR3 contains 16 residues. The ends lost 4 bases at V and 4 bases at J; junction bases unmatched: 9. The germline V gene has CDR1 LNHDA and CDR2 SQIVND (reference sequence). CDR3 loop: CASSTSQDRGLYEQYF. In DNA form, the CDR3 reads TGTGCCAGTAGTACCTCCCAGGACAGGGGGCTTTACGAGCAGTACTTC.

This clone was seen more than once but under ten times. The chain recombines TRBV7-2 with TRBJ2-7; TRBD2 aligns across 9 bases. The CDR3 contains 14 residues. Germline V gene sequence: CDR1 SGHTA, CDR2 FQGNSA. With 4 bases clipped from V and 8 bases from J, the junction kept 9 bases outside the gene matches. The CDR3 DNA sequence: TGTGCCAGCAGCTCCGGACTAGCGAGACGTAAGCAGTACTTC. It codes for CASSSGLARRKQYF.

The V and J genes are TRBV11-2 and TRBJ1-2; TRBD1 aligns across 10 bases. The germline V gene has CDR1 SGHAT and CDR2 FQNNGV. The CDR3 contains 15 residues. With V trimmed by 1 base and J by 6 bases, 5 bases remained unmatched. The CDR3 region is CASSLAGQGRDGYTF. Here the CDR3 DNA reads TGTGCCAGCAGCTTAGCGGGACAGGGGAGGGATGGCTACACCTTC.

This clone was counted between two and nine times. The chain has TRBV11-2 and TRBJ2-1, with D possibly matching TRBD1 (5 bases). V was pared by 2 bases and J by 2 bases, with 19 bases between. Looked up from germline, CDR1 is SGHAT and CDR2 is FQNNGV. The CDR3 contains 18 residues. The CDR3 spells CASSLSSDPLGPYNEQFF. The CDR3 DNA reads as TGTGCCAGCAGCTTATCGAGCGACCCTTTGGGGCCCTACAATGAGCAGTTCTTC.

This chain connects TRBV5-8 to TRBJ2-1; D may be TRBD2 (6 bases). V gave up 3 bases and J gave up 12 bases, with 10 bases separating them. CDR1 SGHTS and CDR2 YDEGEE come from the germline V gene. The CDR3 runs to 11 residues. The CDR3 spells CASSSSDGQFF. As DNA, the CDR3 is TGTGCCAGCAGCTCTAGCGACGGGCAGTTCTTC.

The chain carries TRBV7-2 and TRBJ1-2; D is uncertain. This CDR3 is 14 amino acids long. V lost 1 base, J lost 4 bases, and 10 bases lay in between. CDR1 is SGHTA and CDR2 is FQGNSA in the germline V gene. CDR3 region: CASSLVQVPYGYTF. CDR3 coding DNA: TGTGCCAGCAGCTTAGTCCAGGTTCCCTATGGCTACACCTTC.

This clone was seen just once. V gene TRBV19 combines with J gene TRBJ1-5; TRBD1 might be the D (5 bases). CDR1 and CDR2 (germline): LNHDA, SQIVND (reference sequence). CDR3 length: 20 residues. V gave up 9 bases and J gave up 1 base, with 31 bases separating them. CDR3 amino acids: CARAQLFEGTIGRSNQPQHF. The CDR3 nucleotides are TGTGCCAGAGCCCAGCTATTTGAGGGGACGATTGGGAGGAGCAATCAGCCCCAGCATTTT. Full variable domain (missing parts from reference TRBV19 and TRBJ1-5): DGGITQSPKYLFRKEGQNVTLSCEQNLNHDAMYWYRQDPGQGLRLIYYSQIVNDFQKGDIAEGYSVSREKKESFPLTVTSAQKNPTAFYLCARAQLFEGTIGRSNQPQHFGDGTRLSIL.

This clone came up a few times. This chain links TRBV5-6 with TRBJ2-7; a possible D gene is TRBD1 (7 bases). The germline V gene has CDR1 SGHDT and CDR2 YYEEEE. The CDR3 covers 15 residues. The ends were cut back, 4 bases at V and 2 bases at J, with 16 bases in the middle. CDR3 loop: CASSPGAGGPYEQYF. In DNA form, the CDR3 reads TGTGCCAGCAGCCCGGGGGCAGGGGGGCCCTACGAGCAGTACTTC.

This clone was counted a few times. This sequence joins TRBV4-3 and TRBJ1-1, with TRBD1 identical over 9 bases. V gave up 4 bases and J gave up 1 base; unmatched junction bases: 7. Looked up from germline, CDR1 is LGHNA and CDR2 is YSLEER. The CDR3 sequence is 16 residues long. The CDR3 loop is CASSLLTGGGNTEAFF. The CDR3 DNA sequence: TGCGCCAGCAGCCTCCTGACAGGGGGTGGGAACACTGAAGCTTTCTTT.

The chain carries TRBV11-2 and TRBJ2-3, with a possible D match to TRBD1 (5 bases). Germline lookup yields CDR1 SGHAT and CDR2 FQNNGV. The CDR3 spans 15 residues. V gave up 5 bases and J gave up 4 bases, with 16 bases separating them. CDR3 DNA sequence: TGTGCCAGCAGCCCCGGACACTCAGGCGCAGATACGCAGTATTTT. Translating it yields CASSPGHSGADTQYF.

The chain combines TRBV29-1 with TRBJ1-4; D unclear. V was shortened by 3 bases and J by 8 bases, with 7 bases between the two germline ends. Germline V gives CDR1 SQVTM, CDR2 ANQGSEA. This CDR3 region has 11 residues. The CDR3 region has the DNA TGCAGCGTTGAGGGAGGAGAAAAACTGTTTTTT. Translated: CSVEGGEKLFF.

The DNA of the CDR3 is TGCGCCAGCGGTCCGGTACAGGGTGCCGGGGAGCTGTTTTTT. Protein: CASGPVQGAGELFF. This chain uses TRBV5-1 with TRBJ2-2; D is possibly TRBD1 (6 bases). The CDR3 sequence is 14 residues long. CDR1 is SGHRS and CDR2 is YFSETQ in the germline V gene. The germline V and J ends were trimmed by 7 bases and 6 bases, with 16 bases remaining between them.

The sample holds a few counts of this clone. This chain connects TRBV4-1 to TRBJ2-1; no clear D gene. The V end lost 5 bases, the J end lost 0 bases, and 14 bases lay between the germline ends. Germline V gene sequence: CDR1 MGHRA, CDR2 YSYEKL. The CDR3 extends over 16 amino acids. CDR3 nucleotide sequence: TGCGCCAGCAGCTTTTTTGACACCGACTCCTACAATGAGCAGTTCTTC. It yields the protein CASSFFDTDSYNEQFF.